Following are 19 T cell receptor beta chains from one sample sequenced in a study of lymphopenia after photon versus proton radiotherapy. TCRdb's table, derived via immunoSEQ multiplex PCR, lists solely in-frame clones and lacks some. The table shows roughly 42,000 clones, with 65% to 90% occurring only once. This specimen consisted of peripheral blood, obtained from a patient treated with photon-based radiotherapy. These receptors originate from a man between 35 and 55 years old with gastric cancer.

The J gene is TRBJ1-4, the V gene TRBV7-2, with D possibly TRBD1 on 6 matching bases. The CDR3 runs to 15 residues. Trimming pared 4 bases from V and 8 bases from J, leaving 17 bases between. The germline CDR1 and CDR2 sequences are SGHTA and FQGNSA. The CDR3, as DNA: TGTGCCAGCAGCTGGCCTACAGGGTTGGAGGAAAAACTGTTTTTT. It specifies CASSWPTGLEEKLFF.

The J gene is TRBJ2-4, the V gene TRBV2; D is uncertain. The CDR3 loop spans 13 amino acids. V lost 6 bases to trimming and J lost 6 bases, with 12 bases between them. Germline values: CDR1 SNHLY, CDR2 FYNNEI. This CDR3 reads CASRSPEGNIQYF. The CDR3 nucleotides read TGTGCCAGCAGGAGCCCAGAAGGAAACATTCAGTACTTC.

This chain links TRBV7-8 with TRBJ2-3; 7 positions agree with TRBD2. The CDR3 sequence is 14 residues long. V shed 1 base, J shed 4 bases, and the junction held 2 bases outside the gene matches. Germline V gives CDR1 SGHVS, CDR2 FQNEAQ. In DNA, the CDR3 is TGTGCCAGCAGCTTAGGGGGGGGTGCAGATACGCAGTATTTT. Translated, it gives CASSLGGGADTQYF.

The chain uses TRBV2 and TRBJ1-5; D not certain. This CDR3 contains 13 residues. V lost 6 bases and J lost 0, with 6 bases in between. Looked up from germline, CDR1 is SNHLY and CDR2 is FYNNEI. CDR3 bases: TGTGCCAGCAGGCTCCATAGCAATCAGCCCCAGCATTTT. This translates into CASRLHSNQPQHF.

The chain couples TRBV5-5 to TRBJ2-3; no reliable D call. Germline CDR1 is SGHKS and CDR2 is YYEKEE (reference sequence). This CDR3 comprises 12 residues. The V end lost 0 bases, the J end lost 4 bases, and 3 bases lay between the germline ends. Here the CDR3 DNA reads TGTGCCAGCAGCTTGGCGGCAGATACGCAGTATTTT. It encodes CASSLAADTQYF.

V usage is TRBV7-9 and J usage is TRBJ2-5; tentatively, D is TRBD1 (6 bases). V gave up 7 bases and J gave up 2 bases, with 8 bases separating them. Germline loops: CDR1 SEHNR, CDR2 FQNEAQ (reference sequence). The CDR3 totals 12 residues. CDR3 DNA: TGTGCCAGCACCCAGGGGCAAGAGACCCAGTACTTC. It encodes CASTQGQETQYF.

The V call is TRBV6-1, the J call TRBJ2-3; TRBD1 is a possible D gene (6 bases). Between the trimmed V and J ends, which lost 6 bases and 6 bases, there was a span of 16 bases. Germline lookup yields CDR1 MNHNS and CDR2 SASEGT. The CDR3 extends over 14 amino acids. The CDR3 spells CASSFGTFGDTQYF. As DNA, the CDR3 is TGTGCCAGCAGCTTCGGGACATTCGGGGATACGCAGTATTTT.

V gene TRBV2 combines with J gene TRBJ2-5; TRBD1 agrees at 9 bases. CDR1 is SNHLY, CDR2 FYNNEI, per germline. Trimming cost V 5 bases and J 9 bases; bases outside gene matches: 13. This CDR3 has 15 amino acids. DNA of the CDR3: TGTGCCAGCAGTCGACAGGGGGGGGTATCAGCGGCCCAGTACTTC. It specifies CASSRQGGVSAAQYF.

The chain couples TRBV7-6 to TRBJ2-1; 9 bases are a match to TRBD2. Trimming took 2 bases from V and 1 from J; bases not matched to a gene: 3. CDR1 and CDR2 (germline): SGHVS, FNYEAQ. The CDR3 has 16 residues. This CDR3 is CASSLQTSGSYNEQFF. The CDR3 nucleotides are TGTGCCAGCAGCTTACAGACTAGCGGATCCTACAATGAGCAGTTCTTC.

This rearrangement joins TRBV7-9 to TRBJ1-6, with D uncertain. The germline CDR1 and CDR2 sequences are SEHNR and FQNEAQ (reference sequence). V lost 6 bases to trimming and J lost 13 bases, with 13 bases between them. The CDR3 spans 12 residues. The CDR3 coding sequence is TGTGCCAGCAGGCTAGATGCGGGGCCCCTCCACTTT. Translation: CASRLDAGPLHF.

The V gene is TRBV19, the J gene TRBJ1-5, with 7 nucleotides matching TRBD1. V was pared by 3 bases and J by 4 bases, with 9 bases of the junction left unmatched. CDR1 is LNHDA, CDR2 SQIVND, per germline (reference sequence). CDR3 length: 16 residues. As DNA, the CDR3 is TGTGCCAGTAGTATTGGTGGACAGGTCGGGAATCAGCCCCAGCATTTT. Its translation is CASSIGGQVGNQPQHF.

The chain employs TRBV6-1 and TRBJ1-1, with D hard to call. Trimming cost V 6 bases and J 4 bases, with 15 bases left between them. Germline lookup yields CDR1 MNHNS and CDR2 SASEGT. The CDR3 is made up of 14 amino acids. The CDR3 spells CASSLTQRSTEAFF. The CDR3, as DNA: TGTGCCAGCAGCCTCACCCAACGGAGCACTGAAGCTTTCTTT.

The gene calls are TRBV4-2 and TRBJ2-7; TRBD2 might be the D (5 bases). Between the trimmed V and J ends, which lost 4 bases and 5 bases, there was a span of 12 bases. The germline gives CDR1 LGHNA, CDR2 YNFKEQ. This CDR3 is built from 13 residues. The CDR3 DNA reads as TGTGCCAGCAGCCTCGGGATTAGCGACGAGCAGTACTTC. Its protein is CASSLGISDEQYF.

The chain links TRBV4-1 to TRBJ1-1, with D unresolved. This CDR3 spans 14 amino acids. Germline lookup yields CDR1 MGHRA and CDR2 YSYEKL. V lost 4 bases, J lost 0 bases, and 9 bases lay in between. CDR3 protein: CASSRVAVNTEAFF. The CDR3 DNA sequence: TGCGCCAGCAGCCGGGTGGCAGTGAACACTGAAGCTTTCTTT.

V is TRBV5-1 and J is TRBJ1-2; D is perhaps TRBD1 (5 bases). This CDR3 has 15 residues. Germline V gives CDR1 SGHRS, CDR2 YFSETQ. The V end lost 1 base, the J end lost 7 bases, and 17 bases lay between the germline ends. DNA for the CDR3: TGCGCCAGCAGCTTGTCACTCCCCCAAAGGGGTGGCTACACCTTC. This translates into CASSLSLPQRGGYTF.

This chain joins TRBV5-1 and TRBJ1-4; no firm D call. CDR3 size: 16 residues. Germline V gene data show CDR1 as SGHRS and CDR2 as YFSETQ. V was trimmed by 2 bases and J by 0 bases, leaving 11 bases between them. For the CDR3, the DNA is TGCGCCAGCAGCTTTAACCCGCTTGCAACTAATGAAAAACTGTTTTTT. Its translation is CASSFNPLATNEKLFF.

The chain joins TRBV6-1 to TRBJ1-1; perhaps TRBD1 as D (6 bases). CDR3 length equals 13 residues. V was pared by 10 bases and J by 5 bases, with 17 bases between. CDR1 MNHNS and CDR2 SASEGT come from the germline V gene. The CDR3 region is CANKQGSDTEAFF. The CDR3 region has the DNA TGTGCCAACAAACAGGGATCTGATACTGAAGCTTTCTTT.

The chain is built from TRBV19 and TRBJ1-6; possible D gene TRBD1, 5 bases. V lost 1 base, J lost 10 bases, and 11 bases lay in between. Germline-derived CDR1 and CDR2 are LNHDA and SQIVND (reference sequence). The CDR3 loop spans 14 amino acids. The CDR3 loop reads CASSIGGTGSPLHF. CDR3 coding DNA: TGTGCCAGTAGTATAGGGGGGACTGGCTCACCCCTCCACTTT.

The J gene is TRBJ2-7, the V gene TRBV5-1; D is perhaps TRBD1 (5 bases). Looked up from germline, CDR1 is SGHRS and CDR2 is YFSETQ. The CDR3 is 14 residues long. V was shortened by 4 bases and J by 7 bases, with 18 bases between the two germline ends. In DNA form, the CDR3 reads TGCGCCAGCAGCCCGGGTTTCCAGGGTGGGGAGCAGTACTTC. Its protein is CASSPGFQGGEQYF.